This is a list of T cell receptor beta chains from one sample in a study of blood T cell repertoires in COVID-19. Measured with immunoSEQ multiplex PCR; TCRdb has only the in-frame clones, and not every one. This table holds approximately 200,000 clones, around 89% found once. Material for sequencing was PBMCs or T cells enriched from blood (not recorded which). Source of these receptors: a man aged 25 to 40 who had recovered from COVID-19. Each CDR3 is given with its conserved first and last residue. The D gene is left open where the match is weak. Clone size is stated in some rows and not others, as once, few, many or a class when expanded.

v_call	clone_size	d_call	j_call	cdr3_aa	cdr3_nt
TRBV5-6	.	TRBD1	TRBJ1-1	CASSSTGGRTEAFF	TGTGCCAGCAGCTCGACAGGGGGTAGGACTGAAGCTTTCTTT
TRBV21-1	.	.	TRBJ2-4	CASSTTTSGTGARPTHKNIQYF	TGTGCCAGCAGCACAACAACCTCCGGGACAGGGGCTAGACCAACACACAAAAACATTCAGTACTTC
TRBV5-5	.	.	TRBJ1-1	CASSLVEAGTEAFF	TGTGCCAGCAGCTTGGTTGAAGCGGGCACTGAAGCTTTCTTT
TRBV6-6	.	TRBD1	TRBJ2-1	CASTTGTGAGNEQFF	TGTGCCAGCACAACCGGGACAGGGGCCGGCAATGAGCAGTTCTTC
TRBV30	.	TRBD1	TRBJ1-2	CAWIPGQGGYTF	TGTGCCTGGATTCCGGGACAGGGGGGTTACACCTTC
TRBV18	.	TRBD1	TRBJ1-2	CASSTGVGYTF	TGTGCCAGCTCGACAGGGGTTGGCTACACCTTC
TRBV27	.	.	TRBJ1-2	CASSLHRDYGYTF	TGTGCCAGCAGTTTACACAGGGACTATGGCTACACCTTC
TRBV28	.	TRBD1	TRBJ1-2	CASSSRQGAEDYGYTF	TGTGCCAGCAGTTCGAGACAGGGGGCCGAAGACTATGGCTACACCTTC
TRBV7-2	.	.	TRBJ2-1	CASSLAWGRGARFWDEQFF	TGTGCCAGCAGCTTAGCGTGGGGTCGCGGGGCTCGCTTTTGGGATGAGCAGTTCTTC
TRBV9	.	TRBD1	TRBJ1-2	CASKGTGEGYGYTF	TGTGCCAGCAAAGGGACAGGGGAGGGCTATGGCTACACCTTC
TRBV24-1	.	TRBD2	TRBJ2-2	CATRPSGNTGELFF	TGTGCCACCAGGCCTAGCGGCAACACCGGGGAGCTGTTTTTT
TRBV23-1	.	.	TRBJ2-7	CASTGRALYEQYF	TGCGCCAGCACTGGCAGGGCGCTCTACGAGCAGTACTTC
TRBV7-8	.	.	TRBJ2-3	CASSLGQGADTQYF	TGTGCCAGCAGCTTAGGTCAGGGCGCAGATACGCAGTATTTT
TRBV19	.	.	TRBJ1-5	CASGNLGHSRNQPQHF	TGTGCCAGTGGAAACCTGGGACATTCTAGAAATCAGCCCCAGCATTTT
TRBV27	.	TRBD2	TRBJ2-3	CASTPRLAESTDTQYF	TGTGCCAGCACCCCAAGACTAGCGGAGAGCACAGATACGCAGTATTTT
TRBV24-1	few	.	TRBJ2-4	CATSDYRAGNIQYF	TGTGCCACCAGTGATTATCGAGCGGGAAACATTCAGTACTTC
TRBV13	.	TRBD2	TRBJ2-1	CASSSGTSQFNRDNEQFF	TGTGCCAGCAGCTCCGGGACTAGCCAATTCAATCGGGACAATGAGCAGTTCTTC
TRBV6-5	.	TRBD2	TRBJ2-7	CASRLAGTSLSEQYF	TGTGCCAGCAGGCTAGCCGGGACTAGCCTAAGCGAGCAGTACTTC
TRBV9	.	.	TRBJ2-7	CASSVGQTPTYEQYF	TGTGCCAGCAGCGTCGGACAGACGCCCACCTACGAGCAGTACTTC
TRBV28	.	.	TRBJ1-2	CASSLYQGISYGYTF	TGTGCCAGCAGTTTATATCAGGGAATCTCCTATGGCTACACCTTC
TRBV4-1	.	.	TRBJ1-4	CASSQARDNEKLFF	TGCGCCAGCAGCCAAGCCCGGGATAATGAAAAACTGTTTTTT
TRBV6-4	.	.	TRBJ1-1	CASSEAGEGSEAFF	TGTGCCAGCAGTGAGGCAGGGGAGGGTTCTGAAGCTTTCTTT
TRBV29-1	once	TRBD1	TRBJ1-2	CSVGPGGDYGYTF	TGCAGCGTGGGCCCAGGGGGCGACTATGGCTACACCTTC
TRBV11-2	.	TRBD1	TRBJ2-7	CASSLGQGGKYF	TGTGCCAGCAGCCTCGGACAGGGGGGGAAGTACTTC
TRBV27	.	.	TRBJ1-2	CASSLSRLGHQTGYTF	TGTGCCAGCAGTTTATCCCGGTTGGGACACCAAACTGGCTACACCTTC
TRBV5-6	once	TRBD1	TRBJ2-2	CASSLGQGAKLFF	TGTGCCAGCAGCTTGGGACAGGGGGCCAAGCTGTTTTTT
TRBV7-8	.	.	TRBJ1-1	CASSPNRREGFF	TGTGCCAGCAGCCCCAACCGTAGGGAGGGCTTCTTT
TRBV15	.	.	TRBJ1-1	CATSGRTANTEAFF	TGTGCCACCAGCGGCAGGACAGCGAACACTGAAGCTTTCTTT
TRBV15	.	.	TRBJ1-3	CATSRDRGGNTIYF	TGTGCCACCAGCAGAGATAGGGGTGGAAACACCATATATTTT
TRBV9	.	TRBD2	TRBJ2-2	CASSDWTSVNTGELFF	TGTGCCAGCAGCGATTGGACTAGCGTGAACACCGGGGAGCTGTTTTTT
TRBV5-4	.	TRBD2	TRBJ2-3	CASSSGGGSSTDTQYF	TGTGCCAGCAGCTCAGGCGGCGGGAGCAGCACAGATACGCAGTATTTT
TRBV5-1	.	TRBD1	TRBJ2-3	CASIIGQGGTDTQYF	TGCGCCAGCATCATTGGACAGGGCGGCACAGATACGCAGTATTTT
TRBV7-2	.	TRBD1	TRBJ2-4	CAIAGTGIGFLAKNIQYF	TGTGCCATTGCCGGGACAGGGATTGGGTTTCTAGCCAAAAACATTCAGTACTTC
TRBV5-1	.	.	TRBJ1-5	CASSLGPYTGSSNQPQHF	TGCGCCAGCAGCTTGGGCCCCTACACAGGGTCAAGCAATCAGCCCCAGCATTTT
TRBV9	.	.	TRBJ1-2	CASSPQTGYYGYTF	TGTGCCAGCAGCCCCCAGACAGGATATTATGGCTACACCTTC
TRBV7-2	.	TRBD2	TRBJ2-5	CASSLVSGGQQETQYF	TGTGCCAGCAGCTTAGTTAGCGGGGGGCAACAAGAGACCCAGTACTTC
TRBV6-1	.	TRBD1	TRBJ1-5	CASSESGQVINQPQHF	TGTGCCAGCAGTGAATCAGGACAGGTCATCAATCAGCCCCAGCATTTT
TRBV10-1	few	TRBD1	TRBJ1-2	CASSDRGYGYTF	TGCGCCAGCAGTGACAGGGGGTATGGCTACACCTTC
TRBV6-5	.	TRBD1	TRBJ1-5	CASSYSSRGDQPQHF	TGTGCCAGCAGTTACTCGAGCAGGGGGGATCAGCCCCAGCATTTT
TRBV18	.	TRBD2	TRBJ2-3	CASSPVGLASTDTQYF	TGTGCCAGCTCACCAGTAGGACTAGCGAGCACAGATACGCAGTATTTT
TRBV24-1	once	.	TRBJ2-2	CATSDLDKNTGELFF	TGTGCCACCAGTGATTTAGACAAAAACACCGGGGAGCTGTTTTTT
TRBV9	.	TRBD2	TRBJ2-1	CASSGTSVNEQFF	TGTGCCAGCAGCGGGACTAGCGTCAATGAGCAGTTCTTC
TRBV13	.	TRBD2	TRBJ2-1	CASSLGPAGSSYNEQFF	TGTGCCAGCAGCTTAGGCCCAGCGGGGAGCTCCTACAATGAGCAGTTCTTC
TRBV6-1	.	.	TRBJ2-1	CASSEQDNEQFF	TGTGCCAGCAGTGAACAGGACAATGAGCAGTTCTTC
TRBV19	.	TRBD2	TRBJ2-3	CASSMVASGRPTDTQYF	TGTGCCAGTAGTATGGTGGCTAGCGGGAGGCCTACAGATACGCAGTATTTT
TRBV9	.	.	TRBJ2-2	CASRGGAARNTGELFF	TGTGCCAGCCGCGGGGGCGCAGCGCGGAACACCGGGGAGCTGTTTTTT
TRBV19	.	.	TRBJ1-1	CASSRKTGFNMNTEAFF	TGTGCCAGTAGTAGGAAGACAGGTTTTAACATGAACACTGAAGCTTTCTTT
TRBV13	.	TRBD1	TRBJ1-1	CATRDRENTEAFF	TGTGCCACCCGGGACAGGGAAAACACTGAAGCTTTCTTT
TRBV28	.	.	TRBJ2-5	CASSLPTVEETQYF	TGTGCCAGCAGCCTCCCTACCGTAGAAGAGACCCAGTACTTC
TRBV10-1	.	TRBD2	TRBJ2-2	CASSVAGGTGELFF	TGCGCCAGCAGTGTCGCGGGAGGGACCGGGGAGCTGTTTTTT
TRBV7-9	.	TRBD2	TRBJ2-5	CASSLGGGRETQYF	TGTGCCAGCAGCTTAGGGGGAGGGAGGGAGACCCAGTACTTC
TRBV4-1	.	.	TRBJ2-1	CASSQVGQTYNEQFF	TGCGCCAGCAGCCAAGTAGGACAGACCTACAATGAGCAGTTCTTC
TRBV18	.	.	TRBJ1-1	CASSPAIDMNTEAFF	TGTGCCAGCTCACCGGCCATTGACATGAACACTGAAGCTTTCTTT
TRBV5-5	.	TRBD1	TRBJ2-7	CASRPGTGQYEQYF	TGTGCCAGCAGACCCGGGACAGGGCAATACGAGCAGTACTTC
TRBV6-5	.	.	TRBJ1-1	CASRSFQALNTEAFF	TGTGCCAGCCGGTCCTTTCAGGCCCTAAACACTGAAGCTTTCTTT
TRBV5-1	.	TRBD1	TRBJ2-7	CASSLVRGQGSEQYF	TGCGCCAGCAGCCTGGTTAGGGGACAGGGGTCCGAGCAGTACTTC
TRBV7-7	.	TRBD1	TRBJ2-7	CASSPGQGAYEQYF	TGTGCCAGCAGCCCCGGACAGGGGGCCTACGAGCAGTACTTC
TRBV24-1	.	TRBD1	TRBJ2-5	CATSDATGGAGETQYF	TGTGCCACCAGTGATGCTACAGGGGGCGCGGGAGAGACCCAGTACTTC
TRBV6-2/TRBV6-3	.	.	TRBJ2-5	CASSYNQGRGTQYF	TGTGCCAGCAGCTATAACCAGGGGCGCGGGACCCAGTACTTC
TRBV7-2	.	.	TRBJ2-2	CASSLVDTAGELFF	TGTGCCAGCAGCTTAGTAGATACAGCCGGGGAGCTGTTTTTT